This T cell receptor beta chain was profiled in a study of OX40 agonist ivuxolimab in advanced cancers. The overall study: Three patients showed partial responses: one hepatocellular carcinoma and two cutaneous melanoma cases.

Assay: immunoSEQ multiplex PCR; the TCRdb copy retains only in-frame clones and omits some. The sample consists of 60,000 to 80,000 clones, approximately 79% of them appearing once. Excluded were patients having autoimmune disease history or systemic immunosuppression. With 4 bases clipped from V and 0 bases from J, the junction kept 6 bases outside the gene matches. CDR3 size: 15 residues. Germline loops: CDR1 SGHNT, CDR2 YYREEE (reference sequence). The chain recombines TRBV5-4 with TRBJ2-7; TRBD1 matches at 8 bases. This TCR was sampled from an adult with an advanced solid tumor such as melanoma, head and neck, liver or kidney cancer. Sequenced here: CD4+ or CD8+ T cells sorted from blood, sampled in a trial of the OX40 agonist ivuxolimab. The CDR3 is CASSTTGDSSYEQYF. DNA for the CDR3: TGTGCCAGCAGCACGACAGGGGACAGCTCCTACGAGCAGTACTTC.